One sample yielded the 27 T cell receptor beta chains listed below, sequenced in a study of T cell responses to AZD1222 COVID-19 vaccine. Assay: immunoSEQ multiplex PCR; the TCRdb copy retains only in-frame clones and omits some. Counted here are about 150,000 clones, approximately 90% occurring once; the ten biggest clones make up roughly 3.3%. Sequenced here: peripheral blood, sampled 28 days after the second AZD1222 dose. Source of these receptors: an adult who received the AZD1222 COVID-19 vaccine.

The V gene is TRBV6-4, the J gene TRBJ1-6; 8 nucleotides align to TRBD1. The CDR3 contains 15 residues. Trimming took 3 bases from V and 10 from J; bases not matched to a gene: 8. Germline CDR1 is MRHNA and CDR2 is SNTAGT. This CDR3 reads CASSETGVPGSPLHF. The CDR3 nucleotides are TGTGCCAGCAGTGAGACAGGGGTCCCAGGGTCACCCCTCCACTTT.

The chain carries TRBV28 and TRBJ1-2; 7 bases are shared with TRBD1. Looked up from germline, CDR1 is MDHEN and CDR2 is SYDVKM. The V gene end was trimmed by 3 bases and the J gene end by 4 bases; junction bases not matched to a gene: 8. CDR3 length: 15 residues. CDR3 loop: CASSLGQNFLYGYTF. The CDR3 DNA reads TGTGCCAGCAGTTTGGGACAGAATTTCCTCTATGGCTACACCTTC.

The gene calls are TRBV20-1 and TRBJ2-1, with D hard to call. The V and J ends lost 3 bases and 0 bases respectively, with 9 bases between them. The CDR3 runs to 14 residues. From germline, CDR1 is DFQATT and CDR2 SNEGSKA (reference sequence). This CDR3 is CSASMLSSYNEQFF. For the CDR3, the DNA is TGCAGTGCTAGTATGTTAAGCTCCTACAATGAGCAGTTCTTC.

V gene TRBV18 combines with J gene TRBJ2-4; D unclear. Trimming shortened V by 2 bases and J by 0 bases, and 8 bases separated the two germline ends. The CDR3 runs 15 residues. Germline V gives CDR1 KGHSH, CDR2 LQKENI. The CDR3 sequence is CASSPVALAKNIQYF. The CDR3 bases are TGTGCCAGCTCACCAGTAGCCTTAGCCAAAAACATTCAGTACTTC.

V usage is TRBV19 and J usage is TRBJ2-7; perhaps TRBD2 as D (5 bases). The CDR3 is 15 residues long. Trimming stripped 2 bases from V and 6 bases from J, with 17 bases between. In germline, CDR1 is LNHDA, CDR2 SQIVND (reference sequence). The chain's CDR3 is CASSISSRRMGEQYF. The CDR3 coding sequence is TGTGCCAGTAGTATAAGTTCGCGGAGGATGGGCGAGCAGTACTTC.

V and J are TRBV28 and TRBJ1-5, with D tentatively TRBD1 (6 bases). Per germline, CDR1 MDHEN and CDR2 SYDVKM. The CDR3 consists of 14 residues. V lost 6 bases, J lost 6 bases, and 15 bases lay in between. The CDR3 loop is CASSPTGAIQPQHF. The CDR3, as DNA: TGTGCCAGCAGCCCAACGGGGGCTATTCAGCCCCAGCATTTT.

This rearrangement joins TRBV25-1 to TRBJ2-3, with a possible D match to TRBD1 (5 bases). The germline V gene encodes CDR1 MGHDK and CDR2 SYGVNS. The V and J ends lost 3 bases and 2 bases respectively, with 18 bases between them. The CDR3 is 17 residues long. CDR3 in amino acids: CASSDRGWAAPTDTQYF. In DNA form, the CDR3 reads TGTGCCAGCAGTGATAGGGGATGGGCGGCACCCACAGATACGCAGTATTTT.

Here the CDR3 reads CASSLGTSGTVDTQYF. The CDR3 nucleotides are TGTGCCAGCAGCCTTGGGACTAGCGGGACGGTAGATACGCAGTATTTT. The genes are TRBV7-3 and TRBJ2-3, with 13 bases matching TRBD2. Trimming cost V 5 bases and J 5 bases; bases outside gene matches: 7. The CDR3 totals 16 residues. CDR1 and CDR2 (germline): SGHTA, FQGTGA.

The chain carries TRBV28 and TRBJ1-1, with D maybe TRBD1 (6 bases). Germline CDR1 MDHEN, CDR2 SYDVKM. V gave up 5 bases and J gave up 2 bases, with 21 bases separating them. The CDR3 extends over 17 amino acids. Here the CDR3 reads CASSRPGTGMVNTEAFF. The CDR3 DNA sequence: TGTGCCAGCAGTCGACCCGGAACAGGGATGGTAAACACTGAAGCTTTCTTT. Full variable domain (outside the CDR3, taken from reference TRBV28 and TRBJ1-1): DVKVTQSSRYLVKRTGEKVFLECVQDMDHENMFWYRQDPGLGLRLIYFSYDVKMKEKGDIPEGYSVSREKKERFSLILESASTNQTSMYLCASSRPGTGMVNTEAFFGQGTRLTVV.

This sequence joins TRBV6-6 and TRBJ1-2, with a weak D call TRBD1 (5 bases). Trimming shortened V by 6 bases and J by 0 bases, and 11 bases separated the two germline ends. CDR1 and CDR2 from the germline V gene are MNHNY and SVGAGI (reference sequence). The CDR3 spans 14 residues. The CDR3 DNA sequence: TGTGCCAGCAGGACAGAAACTACTAACTATGGCTACACCTTC. Translated: CASRTETTNYGYTF.

The chain couples TRBV13 to TRBJ2-1; TRBD2 matches at 9 bases. The CDR3 is 19 amino acids. The trim removed 3 bases at V and 0 bases at J, leaving 12 bases unmatched. Germline V gene sequence: CDR1 PRHDT, CDR2 FYEKMQ (reference sequence). The CDR3 sequence is CASSFIKTSGISSYNEQFF. The CDR3 nucleotides are TGTGCCAGCAGCTTCATCAAGACTAGCGGAATCAGCTCCTACAATGAGCAGTTCTTC.

This clone has a single count. This chain links TRBV5-6 with TRBJ2-1, with D possibly TRBD2 on 6 matching bases. V lost 2 bases, J lost 15 bases, and 18 bases lay in between. CDR1 and CDR2 from the germline V gene are SGHDT and YYEEEE. CDR3 size: 13 residues. CDR3 in amino acids: CASSFGTSGVRFF. The CDR3, as DNA: TGTGCCAGCAGCTTCGGGACTTCGGGTGTCCGGTTCTTC.

V is TRBV7-2 and J is TRBJ2-7, with 7 bases aligning to TRBD1. CDR3 length: 16 residues. The V gene's germline CDR1 is SGHTA and CDR2 FQGNSA. Trimming cost V 3 bases and J 3 bases; bases outside gene matches: 11. CDR3 region: CASSFQLGDRVYEQYF. CDR3 sequence (DNA): TGTGCCAGCAGCTTCCAATTAGGAGACAGGGTCTACGAGCAGTACTTC.

The rearrangement joins TRBV14 to TRBJ1-2, with D hard to call. This CDR3 contains 14 residues. Germline loops: CDR1 SGHDN, CDR2 FVKESK. The V end was cut by 0 bases, the J end by 1 base, with 6 bases between. CDR3 sequence (DNA): TGTGCCAGCAGCCAAGACAGATTTAACTATGGCTACACCTTC. It is translated as CASSQDRFNYGYTF.

The CDR3 nucleotides read TGTGCCAGCAGTTACTCGCAGGGGAATTCACCCCTCCACTTT. Encoded protein: CASSYSQGNSPLHF. This chain uses TRBV6-2 or TRBV6-3 with TRBJ1-6; weak D call: TRBD1 (6 bases). CDR3 length: 14 residues. Looked up from germline, CDR1 is MNHEY and CDR2 is SVGEGT. Trimming shortened V by 0 bases and J by 7 bases, and 7 bases separated the two germline ends.

The chain is built from TRBV7-8 and TRBJ1-5; D perhaps matches TRBD1 (6 bases). CDR3 length equals 15 residues. V shed 4 bases and J shed 4 bases, with 14 bases lying between them. In germline, CDR1 is SGHVS, CDR2 FQNEAQ. Here the CDR3 reads CASSSGTNFNQPQHF. The CDR3 coding sequence is TGTGCCAGCAGCTCCGGGACAAACTTTAATCAGCCCCAGCATTTT.

The chain joins TRBV6-5 to TRBJ2-7, with 8 bases lining up with TRBD1. Trimming cost V 0 bases and J 2 bases; bases outside gene matches: 6. Germline V gene data show CDR1 as MNHEY and CDR2 as SVGAGI. The CDR3 consists of 16 residues. The DNA for the CDR3 is TGTGCCAGCAGTTACTCTACGGGACAGGTGACCTACGAGCAGTACTTC. Protein sequence: CASSYSTGQVTYEQYF.

The chain carries TRBV5-1 and TRBJ1-4, with 9 bases matching TRBD1. The ends lost 1 base at V and 0 bases at J; junction bases unmatched: 7. Germline V CDR1 and CDR2: SGHRS, YFSETQ. The CDR3 runs to 18 residues. Written as DNA, the CDR3 is TGCGCCAGCAGCTTGACCCCGGGACAGGGAGCAACTAATGAAAAACTGTTTTTT. It yields the protein CASSLTPGQGATNEKLFF.

This chain joins TRBV20-1 and TRBJ1-1; a weak D match, TRBD1 (6 bases). CDR3 length equals 14 residues. The ends were cut back, 3 bases at V and 4 bases at J, with 15 bases in the middle. The germline gives CDR1 DFQATT, CDR2 SNEGSKA (reference sequence). The CDR3 loop is CSASRLTGSTEAFF. The CDR3, as DNA: TGCAGTGCTAGTCGTCTAACAGGGAGCACTGAAGCTTTCTTT.

This rearrangement joins TRBV5-1 to TRBJ1-1; no firm D call. Trimming cost V 2 bases and J 6 bases, with 14 bases left between them. CDR3 size: 14 residues. Germline CDR1 SGHRS, CDR2 YFSETQ. The CDR3 protein is CASSFNPGTPEAFF. In DNA, the CDR3 is TGCGCCAGCAGCTTTAATCCGGGAACCCCTGAAGCTTTCTTT.

This chain links TRBV25-1 with TRBJ2-2; D possibly corresponds to TRBD2 (6 bases). Per germline, CDR1 MGHDK and CDR2 SYGVNS. The CDR3 covers 16 residues. V gave up 6 bases and J gave up 0 bases, with 14 bases separating them. The CDR3 DNA reads as TGTGCCAGCAGCTGGGGGGAACACGCGAACACCGGGGAGCTGTTTTTT. As protein: CASSWGEHANTGELFF.

A single count supports this clone. The chain employs TRBV19 and TRBJ1-6; TRBD1 aligns across 9 bases. This CDR3 spans 15 amino acids. With V trimmed by 7 bases and J by 7 bases, 8 bases remained unmatched. Germline V gene sequence: CDR1 LNHDA, CDR2 SQIVND (reference sequence). The CDR3 protein is CASTAGTGRNSPLHF. The CDR3 bases are TGTGCCAGTACCGCTGGGACAGGGAGAAATTCACCCCTCCACTTT.

J is TRBJ2-3 and V is TRBV7-9, with 15 bases matching TRBD2. This CDR3 has 17 residues. The ends lost 4 bases at V and 3 bases at J; junction bases unmatched: 5. Germline values: CDR1 SEHNR, CDR2 FQNEAQ (reference sequence). The CDR3, as DNA: TGTGCCAGCAGCTCGGGGACTAGCGGGGGGATAACAGATACGCAGTATTTT. Amino acids: CASSSGTSGGITDTQYF.

The count of this clone is one. The chain employs TRBV10-3 and TRBJ2-7; D is unresolved. With 2 bases removed from V and 6 bases from J, the gap between germline ends came to 17 bases. Germline CDR1 and CDR2: ENHRY and SYGVKD. CDR3 length equals 15 residues. As DNA, the CDR3 is TGTGCCATCAGTGAGAGGACGGAAGGAGAATTCGAGCAGTACTTC. Translated: CAISERTEGEFEQYF.

The chain couples TRBV7-9 to TRBJ2-1, with 7 bases aligning to TRBD2. Per germline, CDR1 SEHNR and CDR2 FQNEAQ (reference sequence). This CDR3 is 18 amino acids long. V dropped 2 bases and J dropped 4; count of bases not matched to a gene: 14. The CDR3 loop is CASSLIIGSGTYYNEQFF. The CDR3 nucleotides are TGTGCCAGCAGCTTAATCATTGGGAGCGGGACTTATTACAATGAGCAGTTCTTC.

The chain uses TRBV5-4 and TRBJ2-5; D gene unclear. Germline CDR1 SGHNT, CDR2 YYREEE (reference sequence). Trimming cost V 0 bases and J 8 bases, with 14 bases left between them. The CDR3 is 14 residues long. CDR3 protein: CASSLGSGLDTQYF. CDR3 DNA: TGTGCCAGCAGCTTGGGGTCGGGTTTAGATACCCAGTACTTC.

The genes are TRBV7-8 and TRBJ2-1; unclear D gene. Trimming took 2 bases from V and 9 from J, leaving 17 bases between them. The V gene's germline CDR1 is SGHVS and CDR2 FQNEAQ. This CDR3 is 15 amino acids long. Written as DNA, the CDR3 is TGTGCCAGCAGCTTAATCCAATTAGGACCCTCTGAGCAGTTCTTC. Its translation is CASSLIQLGPSEQFF.